The present TCR beta chain was sequenced within a study of T-cell reconstitution after alpha-beta-depleted transplantation in children. The table lists this clonotype with many counts. Trimming took 4 bases from V and 3 from J; bases not matched to a gene: 8. CDR1 and CDR2 (germline): SQVTM, ANQGSEA. CDR3 length: 14 amino acids. The library targeted TCRbeta and was prepared with unique molecular identifiers. TCRdb re-derived calls from the PCR reads in MiXCR, one entry per CDR3 protein. The sample includes fewer than 250,000 distinct CDR3 sequences, approximately 8.9% of them seen just once. The chain combines TRBV29-1 with TRBJ2-7; 8 bases line up with TRBD2. The source was PBMCs, mostly from graft donor cells, collected 180 days after TCRalphabeta/CD19-depleted stem cell transplant. The receptor was isolated from a male patient aged 10 to 17 who had a stem cell transplant for acute lymphoblastic leukemia, so the T cells may come from the graft donor. This chain's CDR3 is CSVAAGGRFYEQYF. The CDR3 coding sequence is TGCAGCGTTGCGGCAGGCGGGAGGTTCTACGAGCAGTACTTC.